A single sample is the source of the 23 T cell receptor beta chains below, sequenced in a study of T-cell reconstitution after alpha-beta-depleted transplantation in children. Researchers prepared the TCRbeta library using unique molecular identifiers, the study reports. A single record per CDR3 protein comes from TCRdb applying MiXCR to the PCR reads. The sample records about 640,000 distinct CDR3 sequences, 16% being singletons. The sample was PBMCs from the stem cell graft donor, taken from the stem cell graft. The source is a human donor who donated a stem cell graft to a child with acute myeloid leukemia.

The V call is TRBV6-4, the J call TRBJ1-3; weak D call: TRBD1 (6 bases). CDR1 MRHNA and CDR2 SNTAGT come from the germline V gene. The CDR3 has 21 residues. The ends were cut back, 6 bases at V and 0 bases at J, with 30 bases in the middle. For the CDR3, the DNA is TGTGCCAGCAGCCTGCTCACAGGGCACCACAGAACCCATTACTCTGGAAACACCATATATTTT. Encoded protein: CASSLLTGHHRTHYSGNTIYF.

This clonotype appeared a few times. The chain's CDR3 is CASSLGTGAFF. CDR3 sequence (DNA): TGCGCCAGCAGCTTGGGGACCGGTGCTTTCTTT. The genes are TRBV5-1 and TRBJ1-1; D call uncertain. CDR3 length: 11 amino acids. Germline V gene data show CDR1 as SGHRS and CDR2 as YFSETQ. With 0 bases removed from V and 11 bases from J, the gap between germline ends came to 8 bases.

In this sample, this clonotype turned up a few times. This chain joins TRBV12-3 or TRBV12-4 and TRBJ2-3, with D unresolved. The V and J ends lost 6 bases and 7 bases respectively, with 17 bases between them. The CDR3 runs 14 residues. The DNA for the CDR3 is TGTGCCAGCAGCATCGACACCCTCGGCAATACGCAGTATTTT. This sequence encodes CASSIDTLGNTQYF.

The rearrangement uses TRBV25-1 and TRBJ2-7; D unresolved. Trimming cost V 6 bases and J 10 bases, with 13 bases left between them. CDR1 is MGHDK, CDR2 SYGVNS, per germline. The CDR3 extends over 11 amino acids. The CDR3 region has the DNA TGTGCCAGCAGCCATATCGGAGACCAGTACTTC. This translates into CASSHIGDQYF.

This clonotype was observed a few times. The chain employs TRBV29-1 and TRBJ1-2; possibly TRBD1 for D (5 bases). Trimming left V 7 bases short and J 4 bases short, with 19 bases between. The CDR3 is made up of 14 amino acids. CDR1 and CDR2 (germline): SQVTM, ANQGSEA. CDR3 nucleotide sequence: TGCAGCGGGAAACAGGATACGAACCCCTATGGCTACACCTTC. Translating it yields CSGKQDTNPYGYTF.

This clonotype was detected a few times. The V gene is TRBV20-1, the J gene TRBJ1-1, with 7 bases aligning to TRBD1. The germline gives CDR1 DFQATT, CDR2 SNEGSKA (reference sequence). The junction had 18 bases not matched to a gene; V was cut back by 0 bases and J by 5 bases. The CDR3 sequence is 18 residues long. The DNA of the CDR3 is TGCAGTGCTAGAGATGCCAGGGGGGATTTCCTCTTTTGGACTGAAGCTTTCTTT. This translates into CSARDARGDFLFWTEAFF.

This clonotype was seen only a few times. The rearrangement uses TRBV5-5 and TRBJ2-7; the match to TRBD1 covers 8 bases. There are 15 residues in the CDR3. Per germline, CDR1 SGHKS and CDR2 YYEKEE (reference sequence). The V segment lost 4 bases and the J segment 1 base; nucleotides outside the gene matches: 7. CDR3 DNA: TGTGCCAGCAGCCCCCGGGACAGGCGTTCCTACGAGCAGTACTTC. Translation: CASSPRDRRSYEQYF.

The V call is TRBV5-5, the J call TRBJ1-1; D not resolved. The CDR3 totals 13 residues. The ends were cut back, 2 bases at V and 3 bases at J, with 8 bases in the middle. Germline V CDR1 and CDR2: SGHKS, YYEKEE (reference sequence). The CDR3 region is CASSFRPDTEAFF. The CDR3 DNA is TGTGCCAGCAGCTTTCGGCCGGACACTGAAGCTTTCTTT.

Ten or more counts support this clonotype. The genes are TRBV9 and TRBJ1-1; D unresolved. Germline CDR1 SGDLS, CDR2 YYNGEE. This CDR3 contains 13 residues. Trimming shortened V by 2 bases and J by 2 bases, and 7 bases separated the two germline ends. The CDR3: CASSVSRNTEAFF. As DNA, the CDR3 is TGTGCCAGCAGCGTCTCTCGAAACACTGAAGCTTTCTTT. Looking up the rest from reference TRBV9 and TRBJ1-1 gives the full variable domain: DSGVTQTPKHLITATGQRVTLRCSPRSGDLSVYWYQQSLDQGLQFLIQYYNGEERAKGNILERFSAQQFPDLHSELNLSSLELGDSALYFCASSVSRNTEAFFGQGTRLTVV.

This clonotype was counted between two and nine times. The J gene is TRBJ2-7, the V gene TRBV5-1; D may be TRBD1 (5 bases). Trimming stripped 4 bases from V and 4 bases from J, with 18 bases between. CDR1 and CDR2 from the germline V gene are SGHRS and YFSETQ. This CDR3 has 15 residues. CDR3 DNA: TGCGCCAGCAGCCCCGACCTTGACAGAAAATACGAGCAGTACGTC. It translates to CASSPDLDRKYEQYV.

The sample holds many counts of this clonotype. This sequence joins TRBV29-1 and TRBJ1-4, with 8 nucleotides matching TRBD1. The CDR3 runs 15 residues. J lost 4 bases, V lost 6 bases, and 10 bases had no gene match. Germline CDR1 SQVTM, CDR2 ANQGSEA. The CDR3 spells CSVSPGTGRNEKLFF. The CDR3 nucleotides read TGCAGCGTCTCGCCCGGGACAGGCCGTAATGAAAAACTGTTTTTT.

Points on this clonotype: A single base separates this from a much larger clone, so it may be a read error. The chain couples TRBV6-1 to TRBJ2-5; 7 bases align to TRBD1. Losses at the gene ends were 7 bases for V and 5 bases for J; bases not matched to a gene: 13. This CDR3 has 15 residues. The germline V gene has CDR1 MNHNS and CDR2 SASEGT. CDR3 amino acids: CASIRRDSPGETQYF. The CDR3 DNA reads TGTGCCAGCATTCGCCGGGACAGCCCAGGGGAGACCCAGTACTTC.

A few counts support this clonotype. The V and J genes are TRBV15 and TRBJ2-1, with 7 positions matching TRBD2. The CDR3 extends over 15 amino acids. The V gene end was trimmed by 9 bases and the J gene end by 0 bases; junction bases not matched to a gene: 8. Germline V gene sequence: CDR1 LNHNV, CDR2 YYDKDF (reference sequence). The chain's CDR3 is CATSERGASYNEQFF. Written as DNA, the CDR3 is TGTGCCACTTCAGAGCGGGGCGCCTCCTACAATGAGCAGTTCTTC.

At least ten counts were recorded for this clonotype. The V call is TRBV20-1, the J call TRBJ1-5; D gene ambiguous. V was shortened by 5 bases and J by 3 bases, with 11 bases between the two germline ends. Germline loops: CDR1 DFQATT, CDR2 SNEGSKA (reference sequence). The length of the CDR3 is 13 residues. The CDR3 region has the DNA TGCAGTGCTGGGCAGGACCACAATCAGCCCCAGCATTTT. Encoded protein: CSAGQDHNQPQHF.

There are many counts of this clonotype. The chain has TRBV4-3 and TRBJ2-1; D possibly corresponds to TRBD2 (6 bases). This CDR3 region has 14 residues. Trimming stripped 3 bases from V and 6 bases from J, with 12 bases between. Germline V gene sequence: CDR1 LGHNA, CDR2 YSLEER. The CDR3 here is CASSQGQGGNEQFF. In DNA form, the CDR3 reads TGCGCCAGCAGCCAGGGTCAGGGAGGCAATGAGCAGTTCTTC.

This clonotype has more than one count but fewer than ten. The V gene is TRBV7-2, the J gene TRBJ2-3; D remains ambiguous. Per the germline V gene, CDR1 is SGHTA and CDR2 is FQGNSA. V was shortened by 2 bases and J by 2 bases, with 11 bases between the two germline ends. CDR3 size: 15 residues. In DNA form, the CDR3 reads TGTGCCAGCAGCTTATCCTCACTATACACAGATACGCAGTATTTT. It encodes CASSLSSLYTDTQYF.

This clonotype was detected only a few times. This CDR3 is CASSPAGGASYEQYF. CDR3 DNA sequence: TGTGCCAGCAGTCCCGCAGGGGGCGCTTCCTACGAGCAGTACTTC. The chain uses TRBV12-3 or TRBV12-4 and TRBJ2-7, with TRBD1 matching 8 bases. The CDR3 loop spans 15 amino acids. V dropped 5 bases and J dropped 1; count of bases not matched to a gene: 7.

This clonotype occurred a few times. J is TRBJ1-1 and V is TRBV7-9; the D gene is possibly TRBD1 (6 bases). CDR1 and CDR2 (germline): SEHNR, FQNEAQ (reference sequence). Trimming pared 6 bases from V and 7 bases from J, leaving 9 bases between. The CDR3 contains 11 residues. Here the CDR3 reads CASRGGHEAFF. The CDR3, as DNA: TGTGCCAGCAGAGGGGGGCATGAAGCTTTCTTT.

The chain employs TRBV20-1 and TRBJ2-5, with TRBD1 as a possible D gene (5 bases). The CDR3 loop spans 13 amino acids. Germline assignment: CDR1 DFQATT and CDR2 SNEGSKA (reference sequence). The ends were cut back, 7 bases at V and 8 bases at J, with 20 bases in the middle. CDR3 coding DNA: TGCAGTGGAGGACAACCCCCCCCAGGAACCCAGTACTTC. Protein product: CSGGQPPPGTQYF.

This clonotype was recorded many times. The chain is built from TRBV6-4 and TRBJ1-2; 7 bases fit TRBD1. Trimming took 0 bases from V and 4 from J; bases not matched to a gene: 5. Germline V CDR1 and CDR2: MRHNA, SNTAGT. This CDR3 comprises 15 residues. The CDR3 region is CASSDSTGALYGYTF. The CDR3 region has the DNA TGTGCCAGCAGTGACTCCACAGGGGCCCTCTATGGCTACACCTTC.

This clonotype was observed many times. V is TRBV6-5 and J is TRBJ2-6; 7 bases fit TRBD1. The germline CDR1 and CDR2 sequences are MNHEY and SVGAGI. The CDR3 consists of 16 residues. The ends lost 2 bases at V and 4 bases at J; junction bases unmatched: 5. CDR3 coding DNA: TGTGCCAGCAGTTACGAGGGGGCGGACGGGGCCAACGTCCTGACTTTC. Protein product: CASSYEGADGANVLTF.

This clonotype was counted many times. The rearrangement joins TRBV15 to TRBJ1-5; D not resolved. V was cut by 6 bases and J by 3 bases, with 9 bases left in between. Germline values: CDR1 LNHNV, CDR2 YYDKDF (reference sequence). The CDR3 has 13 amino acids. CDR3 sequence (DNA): TGTGCCACCAGTGAGGGCTACAATCAGCCCCAGCATTTT. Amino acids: CATSEGYNQPQHF.

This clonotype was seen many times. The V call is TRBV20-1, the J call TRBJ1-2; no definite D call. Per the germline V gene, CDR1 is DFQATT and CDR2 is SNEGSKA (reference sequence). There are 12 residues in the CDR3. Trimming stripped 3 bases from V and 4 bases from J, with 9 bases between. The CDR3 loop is CSASSSTYGYTF. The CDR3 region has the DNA TGCAGTGCTAGTTCATCAACCTATGGCTACACCTTC.